This T cell receptor (beta chain) appears in the sequencing data of a study of early T cells in non-severe SARS-CoV-2 infection. Study background: Unpaired chains resulted from sequencing bulk RNA of unsorted whole blood. General study points: Matching with VDJdb favored anti-spike CD8 responses (missing private and CD4 specificities).

The CDR3 loop spans 12 amino acids. Germline assignment: CDR1 SQVTM and CDR2 ANQGSEA. Each CDR3 protein gets one entry after TCRdb re-called the 5' RACE reads with MiXCR. Of approximately 81,000 distinct CDR3 sequences in the sample, approximately 13% are singletons; the top ten hold nearly 6%. Comments on this clonotype: What it binds is unknown. An end of the junction does not agree with germline; a read error may underlie this.

The material sequenced was whole blood. This chain connects TRBV29-1 to TRBJ1-4; no definite D call. The sequence derives from an adult who was a healthcare worker with PCR-confirmed SARS-CoV-2 infection or an uninfected control (not recorded which). CDR3 in DNA: TGCAGCGCCTGGAGGACTAGTGAAAAACTGTTTTTT. Protein product: CSAWRTSEKLFF.